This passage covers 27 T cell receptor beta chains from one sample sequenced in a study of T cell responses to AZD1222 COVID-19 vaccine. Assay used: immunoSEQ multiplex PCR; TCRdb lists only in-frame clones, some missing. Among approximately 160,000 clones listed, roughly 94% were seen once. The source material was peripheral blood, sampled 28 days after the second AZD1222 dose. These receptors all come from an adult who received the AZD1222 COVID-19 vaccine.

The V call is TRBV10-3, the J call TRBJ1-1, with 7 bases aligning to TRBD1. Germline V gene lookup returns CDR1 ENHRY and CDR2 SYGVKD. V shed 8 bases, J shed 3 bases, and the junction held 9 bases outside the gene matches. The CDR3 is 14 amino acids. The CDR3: CAISTGAGDTEAFF. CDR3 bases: TGTGCCATCTCAACAGGGGCCGGGGACACTGAAGCTTTCTTT.

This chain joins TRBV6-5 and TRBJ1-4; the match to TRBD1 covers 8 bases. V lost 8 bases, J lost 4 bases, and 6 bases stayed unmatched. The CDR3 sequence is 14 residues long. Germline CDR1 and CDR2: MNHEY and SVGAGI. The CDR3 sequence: CASAIQGDNEKLFF. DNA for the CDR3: TGTGCCAGCGCCATACAGGGGGATAATGAAAAACTGTTTTTT.

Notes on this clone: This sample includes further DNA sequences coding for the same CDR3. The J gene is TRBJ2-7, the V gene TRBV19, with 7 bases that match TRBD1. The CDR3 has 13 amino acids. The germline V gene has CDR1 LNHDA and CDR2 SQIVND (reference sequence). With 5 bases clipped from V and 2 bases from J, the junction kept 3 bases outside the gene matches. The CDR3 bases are TGTGCCAGTAGTCCCCAGGGGGCCTACGAGCAGTACTTC. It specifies CASSPQGAYEQYF.

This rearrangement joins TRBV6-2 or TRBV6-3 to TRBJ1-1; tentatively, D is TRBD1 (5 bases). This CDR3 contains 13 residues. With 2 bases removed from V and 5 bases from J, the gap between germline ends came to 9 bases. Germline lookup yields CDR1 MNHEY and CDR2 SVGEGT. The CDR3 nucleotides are TGTGCCAGCAGTTACCGGGGGTGGACTGAAGCTTTCTTT. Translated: CASSYRGWTEAFF.

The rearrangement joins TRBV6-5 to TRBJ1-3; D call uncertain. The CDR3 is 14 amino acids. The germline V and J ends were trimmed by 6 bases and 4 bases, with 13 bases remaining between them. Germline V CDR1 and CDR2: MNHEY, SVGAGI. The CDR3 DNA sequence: TGTGCCAGCAGGGGATTAAGTCCCGGAAACACCATATATTTT. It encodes CASRGLSPGNTIYF.

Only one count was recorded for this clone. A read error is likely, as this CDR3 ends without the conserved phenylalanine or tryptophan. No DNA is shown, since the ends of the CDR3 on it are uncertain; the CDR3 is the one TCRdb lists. Here the CDR3 reads CARSLQGVA. The chain has TRBV5-3 and TRBJ1-1; the table's D call of TRBD1 was not tested on the DNA. TRBV5-3 is labeled an ORF, and its function is uncertain. The CDR3 is 9 amino acids long, termini counted.

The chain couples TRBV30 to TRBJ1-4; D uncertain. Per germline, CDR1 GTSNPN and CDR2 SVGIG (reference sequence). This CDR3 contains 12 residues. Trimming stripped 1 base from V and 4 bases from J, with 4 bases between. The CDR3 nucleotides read TGTGCCTGGAGTGGGAGTAATGAAAAACTGTTTTTT. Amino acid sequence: CAWSGSNEKLFF. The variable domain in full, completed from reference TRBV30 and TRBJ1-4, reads SQTIHQWPATLVQPVGSPLSLECTVEGTSNPNLYWYRQAAGRGLQLLFYSVGIGQISSEVPQNLSASRPQDRQFILSSKKLLLSDSGFYLCAWSGSNEKLFFGSGTQLSVL.

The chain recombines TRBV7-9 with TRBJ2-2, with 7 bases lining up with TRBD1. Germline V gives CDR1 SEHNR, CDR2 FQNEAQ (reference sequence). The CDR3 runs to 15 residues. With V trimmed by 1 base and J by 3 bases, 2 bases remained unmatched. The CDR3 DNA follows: TGTGCCAGCAGCTTAGGGCAGGGGGACACCGGGGAGCTGTTTTTT. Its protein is CASSLGQGDTGELFF.

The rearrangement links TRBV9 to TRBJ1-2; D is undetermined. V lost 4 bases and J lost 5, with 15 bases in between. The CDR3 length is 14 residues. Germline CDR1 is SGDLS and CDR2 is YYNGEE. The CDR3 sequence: CASSSVPVTYGYTF. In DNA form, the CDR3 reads TGTGCCAGCAGCTCCGTGCCCGTGACGTATGGCTACACCTTC.

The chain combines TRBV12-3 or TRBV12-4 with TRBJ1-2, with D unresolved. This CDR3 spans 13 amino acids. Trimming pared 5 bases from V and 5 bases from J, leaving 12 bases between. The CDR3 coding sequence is TGTGCCAGCAGTCCAGATGAAGCATATGGCTACACCTTC. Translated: CASSPDEAYGYTF.

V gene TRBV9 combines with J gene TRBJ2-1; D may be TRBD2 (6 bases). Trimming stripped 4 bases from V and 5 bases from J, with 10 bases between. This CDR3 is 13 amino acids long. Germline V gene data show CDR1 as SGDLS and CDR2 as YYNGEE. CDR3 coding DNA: TGTGCCAGCAGCCTCACTAGCAACAATGAGCAGTTCTTC. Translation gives CASSLTSNNEQFF.

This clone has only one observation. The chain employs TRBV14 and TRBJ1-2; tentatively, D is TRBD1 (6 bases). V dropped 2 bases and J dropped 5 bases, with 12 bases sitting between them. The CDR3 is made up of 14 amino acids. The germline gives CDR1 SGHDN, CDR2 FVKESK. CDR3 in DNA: TGTGCCAGCAGCCAACAACCACAGGGTTATGGCTACACCTTC. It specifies CASSQQPQGYGYTF.

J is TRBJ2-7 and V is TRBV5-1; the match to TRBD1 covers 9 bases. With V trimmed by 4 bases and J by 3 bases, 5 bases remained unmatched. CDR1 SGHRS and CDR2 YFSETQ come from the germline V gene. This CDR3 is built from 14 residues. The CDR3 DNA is TGCGCCAGCAGCCCCGGACAGGGGATCTACGAGCAGTACTTC. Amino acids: CASSPGQGIYEQYF.

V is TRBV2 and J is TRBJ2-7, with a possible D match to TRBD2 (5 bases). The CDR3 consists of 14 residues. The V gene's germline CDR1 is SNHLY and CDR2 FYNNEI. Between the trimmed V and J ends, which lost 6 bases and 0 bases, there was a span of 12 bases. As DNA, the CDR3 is TGTGCCAGCAGCCTGCAAGGGAGCTCCTACGAGCAGTACTTC. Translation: CASSLQGSSYEQYF. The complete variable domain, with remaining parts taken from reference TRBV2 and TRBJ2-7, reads EPEVTQTPSHQVTQMGQEVILRCVPISNHLYFYWYRQILGQKVEFLVSFYNNEISEKSEIFDDQFSVERPDGSNFTLKIRSTKLEDSAMYFCASSLQGSSYEQYFGPGTRLTVT.

CDR3: CASSSSTSRNEQFF. CDR3 bases: TGTGCCAGCAGCTCGTCGACTAGCAGGAATGAGCAGTTCTTC. The J gene is TRBJ2-1, the V gene TRBV7-2; the match to TRBD2 covers 7 bases. CDR3 length equals 14 residues. The germline V gene encodes CDR1 SGHTA and CDR2 FQGNSA. V was pared by 4 bases and J by 7 bases, with 7 bases of the junction left unmatched.

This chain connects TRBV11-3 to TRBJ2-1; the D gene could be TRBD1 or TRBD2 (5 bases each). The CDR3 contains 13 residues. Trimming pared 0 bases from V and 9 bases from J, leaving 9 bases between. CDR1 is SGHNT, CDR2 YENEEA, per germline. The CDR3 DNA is TGTGCCAGCAGCTTAGATTTGAGGGGTGAGCAGTTCTTC. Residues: CASSLDLRGEQFF.

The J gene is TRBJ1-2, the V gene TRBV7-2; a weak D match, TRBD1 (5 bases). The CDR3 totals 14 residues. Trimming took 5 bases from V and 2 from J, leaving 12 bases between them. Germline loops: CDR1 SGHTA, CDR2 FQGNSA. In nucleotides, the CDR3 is TGTGCCAGCAGCCAGGGCCCACGGAACTATGGCTACACCTTC. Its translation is CASSQGPRNYGYTF.

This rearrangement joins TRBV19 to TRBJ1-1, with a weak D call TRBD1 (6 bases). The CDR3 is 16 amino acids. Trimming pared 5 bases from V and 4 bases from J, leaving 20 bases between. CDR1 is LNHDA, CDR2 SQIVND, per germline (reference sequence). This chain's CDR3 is CASSAHRALRGTEAFF. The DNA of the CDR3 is TGTGCCAGTAGTGCCCACAGGGCCTTACGTGGCACTGAAGCTTTCTTT. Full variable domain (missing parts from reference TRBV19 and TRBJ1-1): DGGITQSPKYLFRKEGQNVTLSCEQNLNHDAMYWYRQDPGQGLRLIYYSQIVNDFQKGDIAEGYSVSREKKESFPLTVTSAQKNPTAFYLCASSAHRALRGTEAFFGQGTRLTVV.

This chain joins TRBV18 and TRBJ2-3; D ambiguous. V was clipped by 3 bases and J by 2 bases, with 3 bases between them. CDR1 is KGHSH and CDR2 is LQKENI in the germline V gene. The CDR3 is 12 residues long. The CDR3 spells CASSPTTDTQYF. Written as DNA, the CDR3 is TGTGCCAGCTCACCCACCACAGATACGCAGTATTTT.

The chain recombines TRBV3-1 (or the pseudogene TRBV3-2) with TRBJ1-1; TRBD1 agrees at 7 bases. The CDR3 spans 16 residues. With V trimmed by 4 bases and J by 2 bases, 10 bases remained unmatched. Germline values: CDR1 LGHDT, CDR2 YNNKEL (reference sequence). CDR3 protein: CASSPFGTAKNTEAFF. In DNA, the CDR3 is TGTGCCAGCAGCCCATTCGGGACAGCCAAAAACACTGAAGCTTTCTTT.

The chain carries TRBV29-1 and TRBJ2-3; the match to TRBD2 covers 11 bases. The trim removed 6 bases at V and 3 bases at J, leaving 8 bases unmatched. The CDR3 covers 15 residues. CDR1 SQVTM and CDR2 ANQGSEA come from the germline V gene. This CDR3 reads CSVQPSGGRTDTQYF. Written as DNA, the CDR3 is TGCAGCGTCCAACCTAGCGGGGGGAGAACAGATACGCAGTATTTT.

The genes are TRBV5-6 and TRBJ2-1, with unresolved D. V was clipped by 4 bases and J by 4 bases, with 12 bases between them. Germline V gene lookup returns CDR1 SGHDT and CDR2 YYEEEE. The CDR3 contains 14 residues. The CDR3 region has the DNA TGTGCCAGCAGCGGTTTAGGGTCATACAATGAGCAGTTCTTC. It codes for CASSGLGSYNEQFF.

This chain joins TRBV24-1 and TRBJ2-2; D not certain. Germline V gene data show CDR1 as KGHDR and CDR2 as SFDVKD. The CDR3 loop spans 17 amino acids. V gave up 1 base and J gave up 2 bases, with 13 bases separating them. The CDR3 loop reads CATSDFRWTINTGELFF. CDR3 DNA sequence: TGTGCCACCAGTGATTTCCGATGGACGATAAACACCGGGGAGCTGTTTTTT.

CDR3 region: CASERQGSYGYTF. The CDR3 bases are TGTGCCAGCGAGAGACAGGGGAGCTATGGCTACACCTTC. The V call is TRBV6-5, the J call TRBJ1-2; 8 bases match TRBD1. V lost 8 bases and J lost 4; bases outside the gene matches: 6. The CDR3 has 13 residues. Germline V gene data show CDR1 as MNHEY and CDR2 as SVGAGI.

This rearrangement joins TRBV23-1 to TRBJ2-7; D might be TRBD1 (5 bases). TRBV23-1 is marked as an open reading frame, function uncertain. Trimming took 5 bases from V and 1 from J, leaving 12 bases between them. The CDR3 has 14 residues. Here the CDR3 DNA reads TGCGCCAGCAGTGGTAGGGGCTCGTCCTACGAGCAGTACTTC. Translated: CASSGRGSSYEQYF.

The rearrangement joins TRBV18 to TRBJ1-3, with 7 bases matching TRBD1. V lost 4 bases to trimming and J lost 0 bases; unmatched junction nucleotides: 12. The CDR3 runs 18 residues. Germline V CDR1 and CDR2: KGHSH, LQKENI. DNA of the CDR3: TGTGCCAGCTCACGCCTAACCGGGACAGCACGCTCTGGAAACACCATATATTTT. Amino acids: CASSRLTGTARSGNTIYF.

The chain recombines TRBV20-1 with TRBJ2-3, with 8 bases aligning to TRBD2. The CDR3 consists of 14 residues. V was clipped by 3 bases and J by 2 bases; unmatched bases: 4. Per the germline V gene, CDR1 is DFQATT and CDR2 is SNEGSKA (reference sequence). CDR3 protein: CSASQRGYTDTQYF. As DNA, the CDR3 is TGCAGTGCTAGTCAGCGGGGGTACACAGATACGCAGTATTTT.